This T cell receptor (beta chain) was captured by sequencing in a study of OX40 agonist ivuxolimab in advanced cancers. About the research overall: Patients received the agonistic anti-OX40 (CD134) antibody ivuxolimab. Among those treated, three patients had partial responses, one with hepatocellular carcinoma and two with cutaneous melanoma. Findings and limits, study-wide: On average, CD8+ T cells showed a greater number of expanded clones than CD4+. What antigens the expanded peripheral T cells recognized was never established.

Points on this clone: Its antigen is still unknown.

The repertoire was sequenced with immunoSEQ multiplex PCR; TCRdb's copy has only in-frame clones and lacks some. Altogether around 80,000 clones are present, 70% to 90% being singletons, with the ten largest covering more than 0.65%. CDR3 size: 17 residues. Germline CDR1 and CDR2: KGHSH and LQKENI. V shed 1 base and J 0 bases; nucleotides not matched to a gene: 3. The sample consisted of CD4+ or CD8+ T cells sorted from blood, taken in a trial of the OX40 agonist ivuxolimab. V and J are TRBV18 and TRBJ2-6, with 7 positions matching TRBD1. The TCR sequence derives from an adult with an advanced solid tumor such as melanoma, head and neck, liver or kidney cancer. The CDR3 spells CASSPRTGLSGANVLTF. The CDR3 DNA reads as TGTGCCAGCTCACCACGGACAGGACTCTCTGGGGCCAACGTCCTGACTTTC.